This TCR beta chain was found in a study of cytomegalovirus exposure and HLA in healthy donors. General study findings and limits: Reported performance of the classifier showed diagnosis of cytomegalovirus status with high specificity and sensitivity.

Primers for the PCR totalled 60 Vbeta and 13 Jbeta. The protocol was immunoSEQ multiplex PCR, while the TCRdb copy is restricted to in-frame clones and leaves out a portion. The table has 70,000 to 95,000 clones, 62% seen once; the top ten hold approximately 5%. Each donor was nominally healthy when sampled (though unrecorded immune exposures were likely). Regarding this clone: Its antigen is undetermined.

CDR1 and CDR2 (germline): WNHNN, SYGVQD (reference sequence). The CDR3 covers 15 residues. Trimming took off 0 bases at V and 0 bases at J, with 8 bases between the two ends. The clonotype originates from a woman younger than 45 in good health and CMV-seropositive. Sequencing was performed on PBMCs. The rearrangement uses TRBV10-1 and TRBJ1-1; D gene ambiguous. The CDR3 loop reads CASSESRIMNTEAFF. For the CDR3, the DNA is TGCGCCAGCAGTGAGTCGAGGATCATGAACACTGAAGCTTTCTTT.